Listed below are T cell receptor beta chains from one sample, sequenced in a study of T cell responses to AZD1222 COVID-19 vaccine. The repertoire was sequenced with immunoSEQ multiplex PCR; TCRdb's copy has only in-frame clones and lacks some. The sample yields approximately 130,000 clones, roughly nine tenths seen once. Specimen: peripheral blood, collected 28 days after the second AZD1222 dose. The receptor set was obtained from an adult who received the AZD1222 COVID-19 vaccine. Both conserved end residues are part of each CDR3. A D gene is named only where the DNA matches it firmly. Clone size is not always given. Where it is, it says once, few, many or a class for expanded clones.

>-|-|TRBV5-1|TRBJ2-3
CASSLGSTDTQYF
TGCGCCAGCAGCTTAGGAAGCACAGATACGCAGTATTTT
>-|-|TRBV7-9|TRBJ1-3
CASSWFDGANTIYF
TGTGCCAGCAGTTGGTTTGATGGTGCAAACACCATATATTTT
>-|-|TRBV5-5|TRBJ1-3
CASSLAQLNTIYF
TGTGCCAGCAGCTTGGCACAGCTAAACACCATATATTTT
>TRBD1|-|TRBV7-9|TRBJ1-5
CASKPDRDGQPQHF
TGTGCCAGCAAACCGGACAGGGACGGGCAGCCCCAGCATTTT
>-|-|TRBV3-1/TRBV3-2|TRBJ1-2
CASSQGDGRGSGYGYTF
TGTGCCAGCAGCCAAGGGGACGGCAGGGGCTCTGGGTATGGCTACACCTTC
>-|-|TRBV14|TRBJ2-7
CASSPSRRDWKTTYEQYF
TGTGCCAGCAGCCCCTCCCGGCGGGACTGGAAAACCACCTACGAGCAGTACTTC
>-|-|TRBV6-5|TRBJ1-1
CASSYWGILNTEAFF
TGTGCCAGCAGTTACTGGGGCATACTGAACACTGAAGCTTTCTTT
>TRBD2|-|TRBV11-3|TRBJ2-1
CASSSRTSGSGDEQFF
TGTGCCAGCAGCTCCCGGACTAGCGGGAGTGGGGATGAGCAGTTCTTC
>TRBD2|-|TRBV2|TRBJ2-7
CASGDSGRAGYEQYF
TGTGCCAGCGGGGATAGCGGGAGGGCCGGGTACGAGCAGTACTTC
>-|-|TRBV14|TRBJ2-1
CASSQWEEQFF
TGTGCCAGCAGCCAGTGGGAGGAGCAGTTCTTC
>-|-|TRBV4-3|TRBJ1-2
CASSQDRTGPYYGYTF
TGCGCCAGCAGCCAAGATCGCACAGGGCCCTACTATGGCTACACCTTC
>-|few|TRBV9|TRBJ1-5
CASSQVGNSNQPQHF
TGTGCCAGCAGCCAGGTAGGGAATAGCAATCAGCCCCAGCATTTT
>-|-|TRBV6-5|TRBJ1-6
CASSYGGLNSPLHF
TGTGCCAGCAGTTACGGGGGGTTGAATTCACCCCTCCACTTT
>-|once|TRBV6-1|TRBJ1-2
CASSEEGRDGYTF
TGTGCCAGCAGTGAAGAGGGCAGGGATGGCTACACCTTC
>-|-|TRBV7-2|TRBJ2-1
CASSPHVSSYNEQFF
TGTGCCAGCAGCCCGCACGTTAGCTCCTACAATGAGCAGTTCTTC
>-|-|TRBV4-2|TRBJ1-2
CASSQEWRTSPLGSYGYTF
TGTGCCAGCAGCCAAGAGTGGAGGACATCTCCTTTAGGGAGCTATGGCTACACCTTC
>TRBD1|-|TRBV9|TRBJ1-1
CASSARGQGNTEAFF
TGTGCCAGCAGCGCCCGGGGACAGGGGAACACTGAAGCTTTCTTT
>-|once|TRBV3-1/TRBV3-2|TRBJ1-1
CASSRRRTEAFF
TGTGCCAGCAGCCGACGAAGGACAGAAGCTTTCTTT
>-|-|TRBV2|TRBJ1-1
CASSVTGNTEAFF
TGTGCCAGCAGCGTGACAGGGAACACTGAAGCTTTCTTT
>TRBD1|once|TRBV30|TRBJ1-4
CAWGTGGGNNEKLFF
TGTGCCTGGGGGACAGGGGGCGGAAATAATGAAAAACTGTTTTTT
>-|-|TRBV12-3/TRBV12-4|TRBJ2-1
CASSRGPYNEQFF
TGTGCCAGCAGCCGAGGCCCGTACAATGAGCAGTTCTTC
>-|-|TRBV3-1/TRBV3-2|TRBJ2-7
CASSQEGKVLEQYF
TGTGCCAGCAGCCAAGAGGGAAAGGTTCTGGAGCAGTACTTC
>-|-|TRBV19|TRBJ1-2
CASSPKPGDYGYTF
TGTGCCAGTAGTCCAAAACCTGGGGACTATGGCTACACCTTC
>-|-|TRBV6-5|TRBJ1-1
CASTTANEKAFF
TGTGCCAGCACCACGGCAAACGAGAAGGCTTTCTTT
>TRBD1|-|TRBV5-6|TRBJ2-7
CASSFLGGRREQYF
TGTGCCAGCAGCTTCCTAGGGGGCCGTCGAGAGCAGTACTTC
>TRBD1|-|TRBV4-3|TRBJ1-2
CASSQGGGGGNYGYTF
TGCGCCAGCAGCCAAGGGGGAGGGGGCGGAAACTATGGCTACACCTTC
>-|-|TRBV19|TRBJ1-4
CASSMMGGADEKLFF
TGTGCCAGTAGTATGATGGGGGGGGCGGACGAAAAACTGTTTTTT
>-|-|TRBV6-5|TRBJ2-1
CASSYSPTSDNEQFF
TGTGCCAGCAGTTACTCACCGACAAGTGACAATGAGCAGTTCTTC